This T cell receptor beta chain was captured by sequencing in a study of T cell changes during pregnancy in multiple sclerosis. Germline CDR1 WSHSY, CDR2 SAAADI. The CDR3 sequence is 13 residues long. With V trimmed by 0 bases and J by 14 bases, 6 bases remained unmatched. Produced via immunoSEQ multiplex PCR; TCRdb's table is partial and in-frame only. The repertoire holds tens of thousands of clones, with just over 90% as singletons. The input for sequencing was CD4+ T cells from peripheral blood mononuclear cells, taken in the second trimester of pregnancy. The chain links TRBV10-2 to TRBJ2-3; TRBD1 matches 9 bases. The TCR comes from a female donor with multiple sclerosis, enrolled in a pregnancy study. The DNA for the CDR3 is TGCGCCAGCAGTGAGTCGGGGGACAGGGCTCGGTATTTT. As protein: CASSESGDRARYF.